A single TCR beta chain is shown here with its context. Its recognized antigen is unknown. Nothing much larger sits one base from this clone, and base qualities are not available. The CDR3 regions of human TCRbeta chains were analyzed by immunosequencing. The paper's processing steps were these. TCRs in the repertoires were compared against a reference library of SARS-CoV-2-specific TCRs that had been generated with the MIRA antigen-specificity platform. Breadth meant the fraction of unique TCRs that were SARS-CoV-2-associated, whereas depth meant the fraction of total T cells that were SARS-CoV-2-associated. Each spike-specific TCR was assigned to its reactive spike region and to a CD4 or CD8 class using the MIRA data. Log10-transformed breadth and depth values were compared by one-way ANOVA with Sidak's multiple comparisons tests. Not all clones reach the TCRdb copy of this immuneACCESS table, which keeps in-frame sequences only. Checked studies attribute under half of the gap to unresolved V genes and leave the rest unexplained. V, J and clone size reflect that table, while D and trimming were determined from the DNA. The sample table records over 150,000 clones; just over 90% of these occur just once. Roughly 3.5% of the sample goes to the ten largest clones.

These data are taken from a study of T cell responses to AZD1222 COVID-19 vaccine (dated by TCRdb to the early 2020s). For the wider study: A total of 230 to 250 trial participants underwent TCR sequencing, of whom about 200 had received two doses of AZD1222 and approximately 26 had received two doses of the MenACWY control vaccine. Trial participants were enrolled by age into subgroups of 18-55, 56-69 and 70-plus years, and roughly 150, 30 and 60 TCR-sequenced participants, respectively, were included in these subgroups.

Including cysteine and phenylalanine, the CDR3 has 15 amino acids. Only the CDR3 part of the read is kept: 45 bases, read in frame from the first base. The germline V gene specifies SGHDT as CDR1 and YYEEEE as CDR2. V lost 1 base and J lost 5 bases; the stretch between them is 12 bases long. The sample's time point label is to be understood as: about 28 days (+/-7) after the second vaccine dose. AZD1222 recipients with second doses at about 4 weeks or about 12 weeks were pooled, because spike-specific TCR depth and breadth did not differ between schedules. The vaccinee samples were drawn from two UK trials, COV001 and COV002, one of which was a single-blind randomized controlled phase 2/3 trial testing AZD1222 (ChAdOx1 nCoV-19) in healthy adults. For TCRbeta chain sequencing, PBMC samples from trial participants were taken at day 0 and at day 28 after the second dose. The full study reports these points: Most participants were white British and females outnumbered males, and the authors suggested that clonal diversity may have been underestimated. The vaccine-associated CD4 TCRs covered the entire spike protein, and the dominant responses fell in regions 160-218 and 743-854. After two AZD1222 doses, spike-specific TCR breadth and depth were significantly higher than at day 0 and than in MenACWY recipients. Nearly half of unique spike-specific TCRs reportedly recognized epitopes outside regions mutated in the B.1.351 and B.1.1.7 variants. The 56-69-year group was small, and its depth increase did not reach significance, likely because of low power. Because no day 14 peak-response samples were available, repertoires were characterized only after the peak T cell response. Only six AZD1222 recipients were SARS-CoV-2 seropositive at baseline, limiting conclusions about previously exposed vaccinees.

The rearrangement joined TRBV5-6 to TRBJ2-2; the D gene identity is not certain. The clonotype originates from an adult who received the AZD1222 COVID-19 vaccine. The sample consisted of peripheral blood, taken 28 days after the second AZD1222 dose. The DNA reads as follows: TGTGCCAGCAGCTTGCTCCAGCTATTGACCGGGGAGCTGTTTTTT. This is translated as CASSLLQLLTGELFF.